Listed below are T cell receptor beta chains from one sample, sequenced in a study of shared clonotypes between healthy human individuals. Sequencing used immunoSEQ multiplex PCR; TCRdb keeps in-frame clones, though not all of them. The repertoire consists of roughly 720,000 clones, with around 91% occurring once and the leading ten covering approximately 35%. Sample: memory CD8+ T cells from PBMCs. These receptors were obtained from a man aged 18 to 30 in good health. Some clones in this sample may be carry-over from other donors' samples. CDR3s include the opening cysteine and the closing phenylalanine or tryptophan. The order of the fields is D gene, clone size, V gene, J gene, CDR3 DNA, CDR3 protein. A D gene is named only where the DNA matches it firmly. Part of the rows lack a size; the others show once, few, many or a class for expanded clones.

NA	NA	TRBV19	TRBJ1-5	TGTGCCAGTAGTTACGGGCTTTGGCCCCAGCATTTT	CASSYGLWPQHF
NA	NA	TRBV28	TRBJ2-3	TGTGCCAGCAGTTTAATACCCGCGGATACGCAGTATTTT	CASSLIPADTQYF
TRBD2	NA	TRBV9	TRBJ2-3	TGTGCCAGCAGCGCGGGACTAGCGGATACAGATACGCAGTATTTT	CASSAGLADTDTQYF
TRBD1	once	TRBV27	TRBJ1-4	TGTGCCAGCAGTCCCGGACAGGGCGCGGCGAAACTGTTTTTT	CASSPGQGAAKLFF
NA	NA	TRBV28	TRBJ2-7	TGTGCCAGCAGTTTGGTCCACAGTAAAAACTACGAGCAGTACTTC	CASSLVHSKNYEQYF
TRBD1	NA	TRBV14	TRBJ1-2	TGTGCCAGCAGCCCTACCGGGACAGGGTCTTATGGCTACACCTTC	CASSPTGTGSYGYTF
NA	NA	TRBV18	TRBJ2-3	TGTGCCAGCTCACCAGACAGAGCCCCAGGCACAGATACGCAGTATTTT	CASSPDRAPGTDTQYF
NA	NA	TRBV7-2	TRBJ2-1	TGTGCCAGCAGCTTGGGGCGACACCGGCCCGCCTACAATGAGCAGTTCTTC	CASSLGRHRPAYNEQFF
TRBD2	NA	TRBV7-8	TRBJ2-1	TGTGCCAGCAGTCGCCGAGTAGCGGGAGGGCCGTACAATGAGCAGTTCTTC	CASSRRVAGGPYNEQFF
NA	many	TRBV19	TRBJ2-1	TGTGCCAGTAGTATGGCGCCTACTTCCTACAATGAGCAGTTCTTC	CASSMAPTSYNEQFF
NA	NA	TRBV27	TRBJ2-5	TGTGCCAGCAGTCCACAACCGGGAGAAAAAGAGACCCAGTACTTC	CASSPQPGEKETQYF
NA	once	TRBV5-1	TRBJ1-2	TGCGCCAGCAGCTTGAGAACAACCCCCTATGGCTACACCTTC	CASSLRTTPYGYTF
NA	NA	TRBV9	TRBJ2-7	TGTGCCAGCAGTGGCGAGGGGGAGCAGTACTTC	CASSGEGEQYF
TRBD1	NA	TRBV5-6	TRBJ2-1	TGTGCCAGCAGCCACCTCACAGGGGATGAGCAGTTCTTC	CASSHLTGDEQFF
NA	NA	TRBV6-6	TRBJ1-1	TGTGCCAGCACCTTCAGGGGCGGCACTGAAGCTTTCTTT	CASTFRGGTEAFF
NA	NA	TRBV6-5	TRBJ1-1	TGTGCCAGCAGTTACGCGGGGGGGAACACTGAAGCTTTCTTT	CASSYAGGNTEAFF
NA	NA	TRBV6-1	TRBJ1-2	TGTGCCAGCAGAGTCGGGTCAGCCCTTAACTATGGCTACACCTTC	CASRVGSALNYGYTF
TRBD1	NA	TRBV18	TRBJ2-5	TGTGCCAGCGGTGCGACAGGGATACGTCAGGAGACCCAGTACTTC	CASGATGIRQETQYF
TRBD2	NA	TRBV25-1	TRBJ2-2	TGTGCCAGCAGTGAAACAAGACTAGCGGAGGGGGAGCTGTTTTTT	CASSETRLAEGELFF
NA	NA	TRBV6-1	TRBJ1-1	TGTGCCAGCAGGGACTGGGGCGTAGGCACTGAAGCTTTCTTT	CASRDWGVGTEAFF
TRBD1	NA	TRBV7-2	TRBJ1-5	TGTGCCAGCAGCACTTCGGACAGGGGGTCTTGGCCCCAGCATTTT	CASSTSDRGSWPQHF
TRBD1	NA	TRBV28	TRBJ1-3	TGTGCCAGCAGTGACAGGGGAGGAACCATATATTTT	CASSDRGGTIYF
NA	NA	TRBV4-3	TRBJ2-3	TGCGCCAGCAGCCAAGGAAGGCGGGCCAGGGCAGATACGCAGTATTTT	CASSQGRRARADTQYF
NA	NA	TRBV5-6	TRBJ1-1	TGTGCCAGCAGCCCCAGTTGGGCAGAGATGAACACTGAAGCTTTCTTT	CASSPSWAEMNTEAFF
NA	NA	TRBV27	TRBJ1-3	TGTGCCAGCGGAGTCGTAAGCTCTGGAAACACCATATATTTT	CASGVVSSGNTIYF
TRBD2	few	TRBV11-2	TRBJ2-1	TGTGCCAGCAGCTTAGTGAGAAGCGGGGGAGGGCAGTTCTTC	CASSLVRSGGGQFF
TRBD2	NA	TRBV28	TRBJ2-7	TGTGCCAGCAGCCAAGCGGGAAGCTCCTACGAGCAGTACTTC	CASSQAGSSYEQYF
NA	NA	TRBV6-5	TRBJ2-1	TGTGCCAGCTCCCAGGGGGGCCGTTACAATGAGCAGTTCTTC	CASSQGGRYNEQFF
NA	NA	TRBV7-2	TRBJ1-2	TGTGCCAGCAGCCCCTACCTGGGGGGGGCCCTCTATGGCTACACCTTC	CASSPYLGGALYGYTF
NA	NA	TRBV4-3	TRBJ1-2	TGCGCCAGCAGCCAAGGGGTCGGGAACTCTAACTATGGCTACACCTTC	CASSQGVGNSNYGYTF
NA	NA	TRBV2	TRBJ1-4	TGTGCCAGCACGACGGGCCTCGAGGGCACTAATGAAAAACTGTTTTTT	CASTTGLEGTNEKLFF
NA	NA	TRBV5-1	TRBJ2-7	TGCGCCAGCAGCTTGGCGGCGTATGCCTACGAGCAGTACTTC	CASSLAAYAYEQYF
TRBD1	NA	TRBV9	TRBJ1-5	TGTGCCAGCAGCACCACAGGGGGCAATCAGCCCCAGCATTTT	CASSTTGGNQPQHF
TRBD2	NA	TRBV7-2	TRBJ2-1	TGTGCCAGCAGCAGCCGGGACCCGGACCGACTAGCGGTCTACAATGAGCAGTTCTTC	CASSSRDPDRLAVYNEQFF
NA	NA	TRBV6-6	TRBJ1-5	TGTGCCAGCAGGCACCCTATAAGGGTGCATCAGCCCCAGCATTTT	CASRHPIRVHQPQHF
TRBD1	NA	TRBV7-8	TRBJ2-2	TGTGCCAGCAGCTTAGCGGGACAGGGTCTTAGCGGGGAGCTGTTTTTT	CASSLAGQGLSGELFF
NA	NA	TRBV6-1	TRBJ2-3	TGTGCCAGCAGTGAAAGAAGCGGTAGGGGGTCAGATACGCAGTATTTT	CASSERSGRGSDTQYF
NA	once	TRBV6-1	TRBJ2-7	TGTGCCAGCAGTGAAGGCGACCGATCCTACGAGCAGTACTTC	CASSEGDRSYEQYF
NA	NA	TRBV28	TRBJ2-6	TGTGCCGCCACCCCAGGACCACCGGCGGGGGCCAACGTCCTGACTTTC	CAATPGPPAGANVLTF
TRBD2	NA	TRBV27	TRBJ2-1	TGTGCCAGCAGCCTAGCGGGAGTAACCTACAATGAGCAGTTCTTC	CASSLAGVTYNEQFF
NA	NA	TRBV27	TRBJ1-5	TGTGCCAGCAGTTTATGGACAGACCAGCCCCAGCATTTT	CASSLWTDQPQHF
TRBD1	NA	TRBV11-2	TRBJ1-2	TGTGCCAGCAGCTTGGGACAGGGGTTCTATGGCTACACCTTC	CASSLGQGFYGYTF
NA	NA	TRBV4-1	TRBJ2-1	TGCGCCAGCAGCCAAGTTACTAGCTCTACTAATGAGCAGTTCTTC	CASSQVTSSTNEQFF
NA	NA	TRBV6-5	TRBJ1-2	TGTGCCAGCAGTTACAAGGGCTATGGCTACACCTTC	CASSYKGYGYTF
NA	NA	TRBV19	TRBJ2-1	TGTGCCAGTAGTATGTTCCGCGTATCCTACAATGAGCAGTTCTTC	CASSMFRVSYNEQFF
TRBD2	NA	TRBV28	TRBJ2-7	TGTGCCAGCAGCCCCCCCGGAGCAGTAATGGGGGGGTCGTCCTACGAGCAGTACTTC	CASSPPGAVMGGSSYEQYF
TRBD2	NA	TRBV6-4	TRBJ2-3	TGTGCCAGCAGTTTACTAGCGGGAGATGGCACAGATACGCAGTATTTT	CASSLLAGDGTDTQYF
NA	NA	TRBV6-1	TRBJ1-1	TGTGCCAGCAGTGAAAGCCCCTCGGTCCTTAGCTTCACTGAAGCTTTCTTT	CASSESPSVLSFTEAFF